This T cell receptor beta chain came from a study of Graves' ophthalmopathy and Graves' hyperthyroidism. Study-wide findings and caveats: Most thyroid clonotypes with frequency above 0.001 were detected in blood too. Its predictions of ophthalmopathy progression gave the model 60% to 71% sensitivity and 72% to 80% specificity.

Using RNA transcripts, the TCR beta CDR3 regions were amplified. The first round was an RT-PCR with HTBI primers, and the second round was a multiplex PCR. In TCRdb, the multiplex PCR reads were re-called with MiXCR into one record per CDR3 protein. The sample shows 900,000 to 1,200,000 distinct CDR3 sequences, roughly 35% of them seen only once. Deletions cut 7 bases from V and 2 bases from J, with 14 bases between. Germline V lookup: CDR1 SEHNR, CDR2 FQNEAQ (reference sequence). The CDR3 loop spans 15 amino acids. This clonotype was counted ten times or more. What it binds is not known. The V and J genes are TRBV7-9 and TRBJ2-2; tentative D call: TRBD1 (6 bases). This receptor was identified in an adult man with Graves' hyperthyroidism. Sequenced: peripheral blood or thyroid tissue (not recorded which). Here the CDR3 reads CASKEAGDNTGELFF. The DNA for the CDR3 is TGTGCCAGCAAGGAGGCAGGGGATAACACCGGGGAGCTGTTTTTT.